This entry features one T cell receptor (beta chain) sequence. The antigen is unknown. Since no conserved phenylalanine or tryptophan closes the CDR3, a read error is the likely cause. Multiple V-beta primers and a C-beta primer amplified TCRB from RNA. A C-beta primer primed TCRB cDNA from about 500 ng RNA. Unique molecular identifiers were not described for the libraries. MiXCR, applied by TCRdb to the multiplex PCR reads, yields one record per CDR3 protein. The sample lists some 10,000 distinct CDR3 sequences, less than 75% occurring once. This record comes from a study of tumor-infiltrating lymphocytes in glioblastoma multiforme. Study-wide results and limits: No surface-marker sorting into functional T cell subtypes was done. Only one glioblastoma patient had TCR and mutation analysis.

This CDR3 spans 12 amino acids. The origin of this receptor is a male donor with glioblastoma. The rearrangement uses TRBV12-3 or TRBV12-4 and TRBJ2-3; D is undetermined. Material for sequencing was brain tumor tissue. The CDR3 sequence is CACSLATDTQYY. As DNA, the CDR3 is TGTGCCTGCAGTTTGGCCACAGATACGCAGTATTAT.